This entry lists 12 T cell receptor beta chains sequenced from one sample in a study of T-cell memory formation after mild COVID-19. TCRdb re-called the 5' RACE reads through MiXCR, storing one row per CDR3 protein. This table has some 190,000 distinct CDR3 sequences, about 18% appearing once. The specimen was PBMCs or a T cell subset sorted from them (not recorded which). These receptors were obtained from an adult woman who had mild COVID-19 (a few samples of this study predate the infection). Cell type and time point are not known.

This clonotype was recorded a few times. The chain carries TRBV6-6 and TRBJ1-1, with a tentative D call TRBD1 (6 bases). Germline V lookup: CDR1 MNHNY, CDR2 SVGAGI (reference sequence). Trimming removed 5 bases at V and 3 bases at J, with 19 bases between. The CDR3 sequence is 16 residues long. CDR3 coding DNA: TGTGCCAGCAGTCCAGATTACGGGACAAAGGACACTGAAGCTTTCTTT. This encodes CASSPDYGTKDTEAFF.

This clonotype has only a few counts. The chain recombines TRBV7-9 with TRBJ2-7, with a weak D call TRBD2 (5 bases). Germline assignment: CDR1 SEHNR and CDR2 FQNEAQ (reference sequence). The V and J ends lost 5 bases and 2 bases respectively, with 13 bases between them. There are 14 residues in the CDR3. This CDR3 is CASSPVEGPYEQYF. The CDR3 region has the DNA TGTGCCAGCAGCCCTGTTGAGGGTCCCTACGAGCAGTACTTC.

In this sample, this clonotype turned up a few times. V gene TRBV7-2 combines with J gene TRBJ2-5, with 12 bases lining up with TRBD1. The V gene's germline CDR1 is SGHTA and CDR2 FQGNSA. The CDR3 runs to 15 residues. The trim removed 5 bases at V and 5 bases at J, leaving 6 bases unmatched. The CDR3: CASSPPGTGGETQYF. The DNA of the CDR3 is TGTGCCAGCAGCCCCCCTGGGACAGGGGGCGAGACCCAGTACTTC.

The genes are TRBV4-1 and TRBJ2-3; TRBD1 matches at 7 bases. V lost 3 bases, J lost 4 bases, and 4 bases stayed unmatched. Germline CDR1 is MGHRA and CDR2 is YSYEKL. The CDR3 is 14 residues long. CDR3 residues: CASSHPGQADTQYF. For the CDR3, the DNA is TGCGCCAGCAGCCACCCCGGACAGGCAGATACGCAGTATTTT.

The chain links TRBV5-1 to TRBJ2-7; perhaps TRBD2 as D (5 bases). V lost 5 bases and J 7 bases, leaving 16 bases between the germline ends. The CDR3 loop spans 13 amino acids. The germline V gene has CDR1 SGHRS and CDR2 YFSETQ. The DNA of the CDR3 is TGCGCCAGCAGAGGAGGCATCGTATTTGAGCAGTACTTC. It encodes CASRGGIVFEQYF.

The genes are TRBV15 and TRBJ1-4; D call uncertain. Looked up from germline, CDR1 is LNHNV and CDR2 is YYDKDF (reference sequence). The CDR3 has 13 amino acids. V dropped 1 base and J dropped 8 bases, with 8 bases sitting between them. The DNA for the CDR3 is TGTGCCACCAGCAGAGTAGGGAGGGAAAAACTGTTTTTT. Its protein product is CATSRVGREKLFF.

The V call is TRBV6-5, the J call TRBJ2-2; 9 bases are shared with TRBD1. The CDR3 has 15 residues. V gave up 6 bases and J gave up 7 bases; unmatched junction bases: 9. CDR1 is MNHEY, CDR2 SVGAGI, per germline. CDR3 bases: TGTGCCAGCAGGAGCGGTGGACAGGGGCACGGGGAGCTGTTTTTT. Protein: CASRSGGQGHGELFF.

This clonotype was detected many times. This chain joins TRBV7-6 and TRBJ2-3, with TRBD2 identical over 9 bases. V lost 0 bases to trimming and J lost 3 bases; unmatched junction nucleotides: 10. This CDR3 contains 18 residues. Germline CDR1 SGHVS, CDR2 FNYEAQ. The chain's CDR3 is CASSLAPQAGGGTDTQYF. The CDR3 DNA follows: TGTGCCAGCAGCTTAGCGCCCCAAGCGGGAGGTGGTACAGATACGCAGTATTTT.

There are a few counts of this clonotype. The rearrangement links TRBV27 to TRBJ2-1; D unresolved. Germline assignment: CDR1 MNHEY and CDR2 SMNVEV (reference sequence). V lost 1 base, J lost 5 bases, and 18 bases lay in between. The CDR3 is made up of 17 amino acids. CDR3 amino acids: CASSLFSVSQVNNEQFF. The CDR3 nucleotides read TGTGCCAGCAGTTTATTTTCCGTCTCCCAAGTTAACAATGAGCAGTTCTTC.

At least ten counts were recorded for this clonotype. V is TRBV12-3 or TRBV12-4 and J is TRBJ1-1, with 9 bases identical to TRBD1. Trimming removed 5 bases from V and 4 bases from J; junction bases left unmatched: 5. The CDR3 totals 14 residues. The CDR3 bases are TGTGCCAGCAGTCAGAGACAGGGGGGCACTGAAGCTTTCTTT. Encoded protein: CASSQRQGGTEAFF.

This clonotype was counted a few times. The chain carries TRBV27 and TRBJ2-2, with 10 bases lining up with TRBD1. The CDR3 extends over 15 amino acids. V trimming: 5 bases; J trimming: 7 bases; junction bases outside the gene matches: 7. The germline gives CDR1 MNHEY, CDR2 SMNVEV (reference sequence). The DNA of the CDR3 is TGTGCCAGCAGTCCCTCAGGGACAGGGGTCGGGGAGCTGTTTTTT. This codes for CASSPSGTGVGELFF.

The chain combines TRBV5-1 with TRBJ2-1; TRBD2 agrees at 9 bases. CDR1 SGHRS and CDR2 YFSETQ come from the germline V gene. The CDR3 spans 17 residues. Losses at the gene ends were 4 bases for V and 10 bases for J; bases not matched to a gene: 18. The CDR3 is CASSEGQWPGLASEQFF. CDR3 sequence (DNA): TGCGCCAGCAGCGAAGGGCAGTGGCCGGGACTAGCCAGCGAGCAGTTCTTC.